This TCR beta chain was identified in a study of blood T cells in healthy people across ages. Findings and limits, study-wide: It was not possible, with unsorted PBMCs, to conclusively compare naive and antigen-experienced cells. Across samples, TCR beta diversity tracked strongly with naive T cell percentage. Diversity figures derived from one million T cells were judged to underestimate the true value. Comparison with aged donors showed that long-lived donors had more naive CD4+ cells and higher diversity.

A sample-barcoded 5' primer and a J-beta primer mix were used in a second PCR of about 6 to 12 cycles. TCRdb independently ran MiXCR on the 5' RACE reads; one entry per CDR3 protein. The repertoire holds more than 1,400,000 distinct CDR3 sequences, with approximately 40% as singletons. The germline V gene has CDR1 MNHEY and CDR2 SMNVEV (reference sequence). The CDR3 covers 15 residues. The V end was cut by 3 bases, the J end by 0 bases, with 12 bases between. This clonotype was counted between two and nine times. Its antigen is as yet unknown. V and J are TRBV27 and TRBJ2-7; a possible D gene is TRBD1 (6 bases). Sequenced input: blood. This receptor was taken from a woman in her late teens or twenties in good health. The CDR3 bases are TGTGCCAGCAGTTTTGTAGGGGGAAGCTCCTACGAGCAGTACTTC. This gives the protein CASSFVGGSSYEQYF.